This T cell receptor beta chain is drawn from a study of shared clonotypes between healthy human individuals. General study findings and limits: In contrast to clonotypes shared by all four donors, non-shared clonotypes had lower generation probabilities. Sequencing of the sorted subsets was shown by rarefaction to be incomplete despite large depth. With few donors, the genetic and exposure-history diversity represented was limited.

The germline V gene has CDR1 MGHRA and CDR2 YSYEKL. CDR3 size: 18 residues. V lost 3 bases and J lost 0; bases outside the gene matches: 7. On this clone: Its antigen is unidentified.

The genomic DNA of each subset was split evenly across several immunoSEQ plates. Assay: immunoSEQ multiplex PCR; the TCRdb copy retains only in-frame clones and omits some. The sample lists 500,000 or so clones, around 96% occurring once. The sample comprised naive CD4+ T cells sorted from blood. The subset was: CD45RA+ positively selected. The clonotype originates from a woman between 25 and 40 years old in good health. The genes are TRBV4-1 and TRBJ2-7, with TRBD2 identical over 14 bases. As DNA, the CDR3 is TGCGCCAGCAGCCACACATCGGGACTAGCGGGAGACTCCTACGAGCAGTACTTC. It is translated as CASSHTSGLAGDSYEQYF.